Listed below are T cell receptor beta chains from one sample, sequenced in a study of cytomegalovirus exposure and HLA in healthy donors. Generated by immunoSEQ multiplex PCR, the TCRdb table keeps only in-frame clones and is missing some. The table includes 200,000 or so clones, almost 90% detected once. Material for sequencing was PBMCs. All receptors come from a young woman in good health and CMV-seronegative. CDR3s include the opening cysteine and the closing phenylalanine or tryptophan. Each record gives: J gene, D gene, V gene, clone size, CDR3 DNA, CDR3 protein. A D gene is named only where the DNA matches it firmly. Some rows mark clone size as missing; the rest say once, few, many or name a class of expanded clone.

TRBJ2-3 TRBD2 TRBV4-1 . TGCGCCAGCAGCAGACGGACTAGCGGGTATGGCACAGATACGCAGTATTTT CASSRRTSGYGTDTQYF
TRBJ1-1 . TRBV6-5 . TGTGCCAGCAGTAACTCCGGACATGGTCCGACTGAAGCTTTCTTT CASSNSGHGPTEAFF
TRBJ1-1 TRBD1 TRBV2 . TGTGCCAGCAGCGCCGGGACAGGGGTGCCGGGCACTGAAGCTTTCTTT CASSAGTGVPGTEAFF
TRBJ2-2 . TRBV4-3 . TGCGCCAGCAGGAGGGGGGGGGCGAACACCGGGGAGCTGTTTTTT CASRRGGANTGELFF
TRBJ2-4 TRBD2 TRBV27 . TGTGCCAGCCAGGCGGGAGGGGGTTTGGCCAAAAACATTCAGTACTTC CASQAGGGLAKNIQYF
TRBJ1-4 . TRBV5-1 . TGCGCCAGCAGCTTGTTGGGGCAGCCCAATGAAAAACTGTTTTTT CASSLLGQPNEKLFF
TRBJ2-1 TRBD2 TRBV19 . TGTGCCAGTAACGAGCGGGGCAGTCCCTACAATGAGCAGTTCTTC CASNERGSPYNEQFF
TRBJ2-1 TRBD2 TRBV2 . TGTGCCAGCAGTGAATATCGCACTAGCGGGAGCATCGACAATGAGCAGTTCTTC CASSEYRTSGSIDNEQFF
TRBJ1-1 . TRBV11-2 . TGTGCCAGCAGCTTAGACCTAAGGGGGGGGAGAGCTGAAGCTTTCTTT CASSLDLRGGRAEAFF
TRBJ1-1 TRBD1 TRBV5-4 . TGTGCCAGCAGCTTGAGGGACAGTTACATGAACACTGAAGCTTTCTTT CASSLRDSYMNTEAFF
TRBJ2-7 TRBD2 TRBV29-1 . TGCAGCGTTGAACTCGCGGGAGTCTACGAGCAGTACTTC CSVELAGVYEQYF
TRBJ1-2 . TRBV19 . TGTGCCAGTAGTATTCTTTCAGGGGCAGGGGGCTACACCTTC CASSILSGAGGYTF
TRBJ2-7 TRBD2 TRBV5-4 . TGTGCCAGCAGCTCGACTAGCGTCGACGAGCAGTACTTC CASSSTSVDEQYF
TRBJ2-3 TRBD1 TRBV28 . TGTGCCAGCAGCACCCGAACCGGGACAGTAGACGTCACAGATACGCAGTATTTT CASSTRTGTVDVTDTQYF
TRBJ2-5 . TRBV29-1 . TGCAGCGTTCGGAATCCAGGGAAAGAGACCCAGTACTTC CSVRNPGKETQYF
TRBJ2-7 TRBD2 TRBV28 . TGTGCCAGCAGTAGCGGGAGAAGTTTCTACGAGCAGTACTTC CASSSGRSFYEQYF
TRBJ1-1 . TRBV5-6 . TGTGCCAGCAGCCACATCCTCGACAGAAACATGAACACTGAAGCTTTCTTT CASSHILDRNMNTEAFF
TRBJ2-1 TRBD2 TRBV28 . TGTGCCAGCAGACCCCTCGGGACTAGCGGGCCGTACAATGAGCAGTTCTTC CASRPLGTSGPYNEQFF
TRBJ1-2 TRBD1 TRBV6-6 . TGTGCCAGTCAAAGGGGGCCCGATGGCTACACCTTC CASQRGPDGYTF
TRBJ1-1 TRBD1 TRBV25-1 . TGTGCCAGCAGTGAATCGGGGGGACAGGGCAAAGCTTTCTTT CASSESGGQGKAFF
TRBJ1-5 . TRBV6-5 . TGTGCCAGCAGTTACTCTGGGGCTGGCAATCAGCCCCAGCATTTT CASSYSGAGNQPQHF
TRBJ1-1 . TRBV18 few TGTGCCAGCTCCTACTTAGCGGCGGGCGAGAACACTGAAGCTTTCTTT CASSYLAAGENTEAFF
TRBJ2-3 TRBD2 TRBV15 . TGTGCCACCAGCAGAAACCTTTGGACTAGCGGGAACACAGATACGCAGTATTTT CATSRNLWTSGNTDTQYF
TRBJ1-2 . TRBV19 . TGTGCCAGTAGTCGGTCCGTGAGGACTAACTATGGCTACACCTTC CASSRSVRTNYGYTF
TRBJ2-7 TRBD2 TRBV5-4 . TGTGCCAGCAGCTTGAGCTTCGGGAAGACTAGCCGACGCTCCTACGAGCAGTACTTC CASSLSFGKTSRRSYEQYF
TRBJ1-5 . TRBV5-5 . TGTGCCAGCAGCTTTGAGGGGGTTAGCAATCAGCCCCAGCATTTT CASSFEGVSNQPQHF